This TCR beta chain originates from a study of radiation and T cells in renal cell carcinoma. Study observations and caveats: No pretreatment tumor biopsies were available for baseline clonotypes.

A remark on this clone: As yet, its antigen is unknown.

Sequencing used immunoSEQ multiplex PCR; TCRdb keeps in-frame clones, though not all of them. This table holds some 60,000 clones, roughly four fifths found once. Noted time point: blood 2 weeks post-SBRT. Specified treatment: 15 Gy SBRT to primary tumor, nephrectomy 4 weeks later. CDR1 and CDR2 from the germline V gene are MDHEN and SYDVKM. The CDR3 runs to 21 residues. Trimming removed 6 bases from V and 0 bases from J; junction bases left unmatched: 18. The chain links TRBV28 to TRBJ2-1, with TRBD2 identical over 12 bases. This sequence was found in a man in his 60s with renal cell carcinoma. The source material was blood, sampled from a patient whose treatment included radiotherapy and nephrectomy. CDR3 DNA sequence: TGTGCCAGCAGCCCCCCACTCGAAACTAGCGGGAGGTTACGCTCCTACAATGAGCAGTTCTTC. Its protein is CASSPPLETSGRLRSYNEQFF.